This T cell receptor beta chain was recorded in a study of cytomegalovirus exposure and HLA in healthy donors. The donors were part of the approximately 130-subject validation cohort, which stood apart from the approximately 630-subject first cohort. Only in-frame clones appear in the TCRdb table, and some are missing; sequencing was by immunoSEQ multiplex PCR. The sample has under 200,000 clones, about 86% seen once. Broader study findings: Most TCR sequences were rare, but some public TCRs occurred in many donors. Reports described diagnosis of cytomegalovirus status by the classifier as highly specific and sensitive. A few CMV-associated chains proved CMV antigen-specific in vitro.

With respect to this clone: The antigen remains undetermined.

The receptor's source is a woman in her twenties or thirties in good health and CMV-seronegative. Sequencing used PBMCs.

The CDR3 loop reads CASSMDRGLQPQHF. CDR3 nucleotides: TGTGCCAGTAGTATGGACAGGGGGCTTCAGCCCCAGCATTTT. This sequence joins TRBV19 and TRBJ1-5, with 11 bases that match TRBD1. The germline V gene has CDR1 LNHDA and CDR2 SQIVND (reference sequence). CDR3 length: 14 residues. V shed 3 bases, J shed 6 bases, and the junction held 1 base outside the gene matches. Complete variable domain (other parts from reference TRBV19 and TRBJ1-5): DGGITQSPKYLFRKEGQNVTLSCEQNLNHDAMYWYRQDPGQGLRLIYYSQIVNDFQKGDIAEGYSVSREKKESFPLTVTSAQKNPTAFYLCASSMDRGLQPQHFGDGTRLSIL.